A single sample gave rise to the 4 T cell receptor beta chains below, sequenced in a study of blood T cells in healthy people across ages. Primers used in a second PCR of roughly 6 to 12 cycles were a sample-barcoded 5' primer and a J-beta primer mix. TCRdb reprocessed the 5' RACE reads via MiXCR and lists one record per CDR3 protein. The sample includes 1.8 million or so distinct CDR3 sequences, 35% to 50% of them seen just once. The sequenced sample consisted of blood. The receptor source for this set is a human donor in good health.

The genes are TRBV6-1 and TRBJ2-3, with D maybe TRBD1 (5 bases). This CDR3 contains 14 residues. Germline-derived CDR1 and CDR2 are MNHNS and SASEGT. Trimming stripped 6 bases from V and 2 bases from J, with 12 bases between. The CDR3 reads CASRTGRDTDTQYF. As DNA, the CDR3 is TGTGCCAGCAGGACCGGCAGGGACACAGATACGCAGTATTTT.

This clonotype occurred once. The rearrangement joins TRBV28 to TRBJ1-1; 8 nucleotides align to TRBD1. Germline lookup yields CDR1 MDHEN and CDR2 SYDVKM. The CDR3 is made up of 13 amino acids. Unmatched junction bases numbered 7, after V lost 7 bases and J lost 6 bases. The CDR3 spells CASTLLQGAEAFF. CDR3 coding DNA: TGTGCCAGCACTCTCTTACAGGGGGCTGAAGCTTTCTTT. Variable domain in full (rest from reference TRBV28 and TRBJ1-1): DVKVTQSSRYLVKRTGEKVFLECVQDMDHENMFWYRQDPGLGLRLIYFSYDVKMKEKGDIPEGYSVSREKKERFSLILESASTNQTSMYLCASTLLQGAEAFFGQGTRLTVV.

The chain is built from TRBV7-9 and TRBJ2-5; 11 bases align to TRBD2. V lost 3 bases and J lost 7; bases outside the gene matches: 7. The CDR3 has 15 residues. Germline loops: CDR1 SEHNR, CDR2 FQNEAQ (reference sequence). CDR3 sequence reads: CASSFGTSGVGTQYF. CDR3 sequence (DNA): TGTGCCAGCAGCTTCGGGACTAGCGGCGTGGGGACCCAGTACTTC.

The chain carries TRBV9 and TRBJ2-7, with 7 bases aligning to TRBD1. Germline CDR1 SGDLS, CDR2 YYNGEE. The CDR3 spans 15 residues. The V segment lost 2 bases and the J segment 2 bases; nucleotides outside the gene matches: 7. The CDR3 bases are TGTGCCAGCAGCGTCGCCGGGACAGAGGCCTACGAGCAGTACTTC. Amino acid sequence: CASSVAGTEAYEQYF.